This TCR beta chain was documented in a study of blood T cell repertoires in COVID-19. Study-level background: Samples of COVID-19 (acute and convalescent) were obtained from the United States, Italy and Spain. PBMCs, B-cell-depleted T cells, or T cells were the source of the cDNA or gDNA that made up the material.

The V gene lost 3 bases and the J gene lost 11 bases, with 11 bases spanning the gap. The germline V gene has CDR1 DFQATT and CDR2 SNEGSKA (reference sequence). The CDR3 has 12 residues. Seattle participants joined during active infection and were tracked over time. Authors' analysis steps: Estimation of nucleated cell counts was performed using reference gene primer amplification. The data were produced by immunoSEQ multiplex PCR, yet TCRdb's version contains in-frame clones alone and is incomplete. D and trimming were read from the DNA, whereas the V and J calls and clone size are those reported in that table. The sample consists of roughly 250,000 clones, about 85% of them appearing once.

The material sequenced was peripheral blood. The clonotype was recovered from a human donor with COVID-19, enrolled during active disease. The donor label of this sample is uncertain. The chain uses TRBV20-1 and TRBJ1-6; D is possibly TRBD1 (5 bases). The CDR3 is CSASVGGTPLHF. The CDR3 nucleotides are TGCAGTGCTAGTGTGGGGGGGACACCCCTCCACTTT.